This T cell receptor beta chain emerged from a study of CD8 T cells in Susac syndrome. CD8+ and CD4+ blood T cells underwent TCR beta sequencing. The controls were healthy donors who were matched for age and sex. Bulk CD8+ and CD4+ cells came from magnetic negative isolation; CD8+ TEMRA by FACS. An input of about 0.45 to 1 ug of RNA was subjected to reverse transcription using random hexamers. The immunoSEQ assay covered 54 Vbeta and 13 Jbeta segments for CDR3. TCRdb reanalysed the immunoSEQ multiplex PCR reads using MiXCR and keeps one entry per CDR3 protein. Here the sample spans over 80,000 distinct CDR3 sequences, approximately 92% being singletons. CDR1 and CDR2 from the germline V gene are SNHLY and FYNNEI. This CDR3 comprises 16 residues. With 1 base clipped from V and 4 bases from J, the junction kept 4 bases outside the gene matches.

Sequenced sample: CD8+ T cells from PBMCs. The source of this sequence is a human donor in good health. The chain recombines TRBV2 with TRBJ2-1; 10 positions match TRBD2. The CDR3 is CASSEEAGGPYNEQFF. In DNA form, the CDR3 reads TGTGCCAGCAGTGAAGAAGCGGGGGGGCCTTACAATGAGCAGTTCTTC.